Sequencing of this TCR beta chain was carried out in a study of blood T cell repertoires in COVID-19. Looking at the study overall: Specimens from acute and convalescent COVID-19 originated in the United States, Italy and Spain.

This CDR3 spans 13 amino acids. With V trimmed by 4 bases and J by 7 bases, 5 bases remained unmatched. Per germline, CDR1 LNHDA and CDR2 SQIVND (reference sequence). Source study methods: Scientists estimated how many nucleated cells there were by amplifying reference gene primers. The method was immunoSEQ multiplex PCR; TCRdb's version includes in-frame clones alone and lacks a portion of them. D and trimming were read from the DNA, whereas the V and J calls and clone size are those reported in that table. The sample includes some 150,000 clones, 65% to 85% of them seen just once. Enrolled through a virtual design, the participants were between roughly 18 and 100 years of age and came from about two dozen US areas. During the 2 weeks before they entered the study, exposed participants had met someone with a PCR-confirmed or clinician-diagnosed COVID-19 case.

This clonotype was obtained from a woman in her forties or fifties who had been exposed to COVID-19. What was sequenced was PBMCs or T cells enriched from blood (not recorded which). The chain joins TRBV19 to TRBJ2-3, with 7 bases lining up with TRBD1. CDR3 in amino acids: CASSTLQGNTQYF. The CDR3 coding sequence is TGTGCCAGTAGTACCCTACAGGGGAATACGCAGTATTTT.